The T cell receptor beta chain described here comes from a study of CXCR3-negative and CXCR3-positive naive CD8 T cells. Findings and limits, study-wide: From TRB CDR3 properties, TCR strength was inferred; surface CD5 did not differ between naive subsets. Memory cells showed distinct TRBV-TRBJ patterns, while the two naive subsets matched. Both naive subsets showed comparably high diversity, and memory CD8+ cells showed much lower diversity.

Remarks on this clonotype: Its antigen is unknown.

There are 20 residues in the CDR3. The germline CDR1 and CDR2 sequences are LNHNV and YYDKDF (reference sequence). UMI-tagged TRB cDNA libraries were built via 5' RACE. TCRdb re-called the 5' RACE reads and catalogs CDR3 proteins one per entry, DNA excluded. The sample data list about 38,000 distinct CDR3 sequences. Investigators sorted each CD8+ T cell subset in triplicate, taking around 330,000 cells each time. The chain is built from TRBV15 and TRBJ2-6; with no DNA, the TCRdb D assignment of TRBD2 cannot be verified. This TCR came from a human donor in good health. Some clones in this sample may be carry-over from other donors' samples. Sequencing used memory CD8+ T cells from blood. The CDR3 loop is CATSRAHGLAGARGANVLTF.